This T cell receptor beta chain was recorded in a study of T-cell memory formation after mild COVID-19. Study-level background: Largely donor-specific sequence clusters came from a couple of donors.

Between the trimmed V and J ends, which lost 5 bases and 2 bases, there was a span of 7 bases. The CDR3 covers 13 residues. This clonotype was counted ten times or more. As yet, its antigen is unknown. General study points: Clones contracting across day 15 to 85 had a balanced CD4/CD8 profile; later expanding clones leaned CD4+. Clones that contracted clustered mainly in CM and EM if CD4+ and in EMRA if CD8+.

Constant-segment-primed 5'RACE gave TCR alpha and TCR beta cDNA libraries with sample barcodes and UMIs. One entry per CDR3 protein results from TCRdb running MiXCR on the 5' RACE reads. The profile covers 350,000 to 400,000 distinct CDR3 sequences, with roughly 14% appearing a single time and around a fifth taken by the ten largest. This TCR came from a man aged 18 to 29 who had mild COVID-19 (a few samples of this study predate the infection). Cell type and time point are not known. The chain links TRBV12-3 or TRBV12-4 to TRBJ1-5; D is undetermined. Specimen: PBMCs or a T cell subset sorted from them (not recorded which). CDR3 loop: CASSPSGNQPQHF. CDR3 nucleotide sequence: TGTGCCAGCAGTCCGTCGGGCAATCAGCCCCAGCATTTT.